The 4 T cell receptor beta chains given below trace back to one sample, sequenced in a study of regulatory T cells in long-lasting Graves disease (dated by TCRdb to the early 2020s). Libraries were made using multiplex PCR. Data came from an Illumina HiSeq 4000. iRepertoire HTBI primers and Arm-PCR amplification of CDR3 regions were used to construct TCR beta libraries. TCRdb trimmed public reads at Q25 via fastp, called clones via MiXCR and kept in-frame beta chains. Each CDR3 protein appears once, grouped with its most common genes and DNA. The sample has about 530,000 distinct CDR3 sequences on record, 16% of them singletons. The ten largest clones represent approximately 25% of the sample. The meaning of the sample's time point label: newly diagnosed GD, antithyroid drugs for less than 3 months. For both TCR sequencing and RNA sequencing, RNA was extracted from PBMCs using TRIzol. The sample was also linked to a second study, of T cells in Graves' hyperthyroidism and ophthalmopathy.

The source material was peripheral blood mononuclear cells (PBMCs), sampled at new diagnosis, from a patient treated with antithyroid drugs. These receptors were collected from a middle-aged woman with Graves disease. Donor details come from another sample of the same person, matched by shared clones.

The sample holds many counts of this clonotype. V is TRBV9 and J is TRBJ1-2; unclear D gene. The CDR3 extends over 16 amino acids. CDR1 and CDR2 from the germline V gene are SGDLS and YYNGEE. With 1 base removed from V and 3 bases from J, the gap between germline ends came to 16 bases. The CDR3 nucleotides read TGTGCCAGCAGCGTACGTCCGGCTGGAGCCTACTATGGCTACACCTTC. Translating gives CASSVRPAGAYYGYTF.

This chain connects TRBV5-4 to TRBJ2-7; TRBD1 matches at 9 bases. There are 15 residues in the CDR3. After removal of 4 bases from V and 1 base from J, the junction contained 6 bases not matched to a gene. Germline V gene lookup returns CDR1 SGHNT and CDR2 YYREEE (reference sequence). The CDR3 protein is CASSPTGGRSYEQYF. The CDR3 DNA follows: TGTGCCAGCAGCCCGACAGGGGGAAGGTCCTACGAGCAGTACTTC.

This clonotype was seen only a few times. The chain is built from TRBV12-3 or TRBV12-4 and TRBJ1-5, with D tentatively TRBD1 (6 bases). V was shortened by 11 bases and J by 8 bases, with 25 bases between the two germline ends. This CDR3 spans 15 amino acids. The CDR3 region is CASTRQGIGIEPQHF. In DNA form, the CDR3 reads TGTGCCTCAACCCGGCAGGGGATCGGTATCGAGCCCCAGCATTTT.

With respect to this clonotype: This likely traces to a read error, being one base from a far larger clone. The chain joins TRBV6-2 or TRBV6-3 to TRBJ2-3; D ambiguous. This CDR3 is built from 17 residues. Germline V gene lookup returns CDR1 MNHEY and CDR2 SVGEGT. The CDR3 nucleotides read TGTGCCTGCAGTTTGCGGACGGCGACCACTAGCACAGATACGCAGTATTTT. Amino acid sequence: CACSLRTATTSTDTQYF.